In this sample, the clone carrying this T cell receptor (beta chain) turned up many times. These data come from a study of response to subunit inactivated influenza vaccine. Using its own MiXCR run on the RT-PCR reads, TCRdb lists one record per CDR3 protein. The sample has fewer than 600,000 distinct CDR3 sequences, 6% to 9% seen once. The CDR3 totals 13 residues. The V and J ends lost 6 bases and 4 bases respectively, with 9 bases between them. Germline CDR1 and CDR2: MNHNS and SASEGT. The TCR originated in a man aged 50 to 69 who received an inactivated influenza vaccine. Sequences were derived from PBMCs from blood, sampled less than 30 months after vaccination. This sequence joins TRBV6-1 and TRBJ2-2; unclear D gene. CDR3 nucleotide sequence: TGTGCCAGCAGGATCGATACCACCGGGGAGCTGTTTTTT. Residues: CASRIDTTGELFF.